This T cell receptor beta chain was documented in a study of T cells in Graves' hyperthyroidism and ophthalmopathy. As for this clonotype: What it binds is not known.

Amplification yielded TCR beta CDR3 regions, with RNA transcripts as the source. During a first-round RT-PCR of the TCR CDR3, the HTBI primer set was used. MiXCR, run by TCRdb on the multiplex PCR reads, gives a single entry per CDR3 protein. The sample shows roughly 350,000 distinct CDR3 sequences, approximately 15% of them seen only once. Under 3 months was the duration of disease in ophthalmopathy patients, who also had a Clinical Activity Score of at least 3 and a NOSPECS grade of at least 4. PBMCs were obtained from over 8.5 ml fresh peripheral blood. With V trimmed by 1 base and J by 9 bases, 11 bases remained unmatched. Germline CDR1 and CDR2: SNHLY and FYNNEI. The CDR3 is 17 amino acids. Findings and limits, study-wide: In simple terms, a model built on 13 V-J features told ophthalmopathy apart from stable hyperthyroidism. Blood also carried most thyroid clonotypes expanded above 0.001.

The sequence derives from a woman in her twenties or thirties with Graves' ophthalmopathy. Material for sequencing was blood. The chain has TRBV2 and TRBJ2-1; 11 positions agree with TRBD2. CDR3 coding DNA: TGTGCCAGCAGTGAAGAGGCTAGCGGGAGGATTTTCGGTGAGCAGTTCTTC. It is translated as CASSEEASGRIFGEQFF.